Listed below are T cell receptor beta chains from one sample, sequenced in a study of blood T cell repertoires in COVID-19. Assay used: immunoSEQ multiplex PCR; TCRdb lists only in-frame clones, some missing. This sample carries approximately 200,000 clones, roughly nine tenths of them seen once, and the ten largest clones take 1.1%. Sequencing was carried out using peripheral blood. These receptors were taken from a young man with acute or convalescent COVID-19. The CDR3 runs from the conserved cysteine through the conserved F or W. D genes are given only for firm matches. Clone size is shown for a subset of rows, as once, few, many or a class of expanded clone.

.,TRBD1,TRBV6-5,TRBJ2-4,TGTGCCAGCGAGGTCGGGACAGGGGGAAACATTCAGTACTTC,CASEVGTGGNIQYF
.,.,TRBV27,TRBJ1-2,TGTGCCAGCAGTTTATCGGGAGGGTCAGGGCCATATGGCTACACCTTC,CASSLSGGSGPYGYTF
.,TRBD2,TRBV4-2,TRBJ2-1,TGTGCCAGCAGCCAACGTAGGCTAGCGGGGGTGGGAGAGCAGTTCTTC,CASSQRRLAGVGEQFF
.,TRBD1,TRBV5-1,TRBJ1-1,TGCGCCAGCAGGCCGGGACAGGGTAGGACTGAAGCTTTCTTT,CASRPGQGRTEAFF
.,.,TRBV15,TRBJ1-4,TGTGCCACCAGCAGAGTAAGGGACTTCAATGAAAAACTGTTTTTT,CATSRVRDFNEKLFF
.,.,TRBV13,TRBJ2-7,TGTGCCAGCAGCTCAATGGGGCAGAACTACGAGCAGTACTTC,CASSSMGQNYEQYF
.,TRBD2,TRBV27,TRBJ2-3,TGTGCCAGCAGTTTACTCGGGAGGGCCCATCGCACAGATACGCAGTATTTT,CASSLLGRAHRTDTQYF
.,.,TRBV11-2,TRBJ1-4,TGTGCCAGCAGCTTAAGGGCAGGGCAAGCAACTAATGAAAAACTGTTTTTT,CASSLRAGQATNEKLFF
once,.,TRBV2,TRBJ1-2,TGTGCCAGCATACTCAATCAATTTGCGGGCTACACCTTC,CASILNQFAGYTF
.,.,TRBV7-2,TRBJ2-1,TGTGCCAGCAGCATGGGACTCCCAAGGACCCACAATGAGCAGTTCTTC,CASSMGLPRTHNEQFF
.,.,TRBV7-9,TRBJ1-1,TGTGCCAGCAGCGTATCGGGGGGCACTGAAGCTTTCTTT,CASSVSGGTEAFF
.,TRBD2,TRBV5-1,TRBJ2-7,TGCGCCAGCAGCACGGGACTAGCGGGAGGGCCTGGCTCCTACGAGCAGTACTTC,CASSTGLAGGPGSYEQYF
.,.,TRBV29-1,TRBJ1-4,TGCAGGGGGGGGGCAGTCCAAGAAAAACTGTTTTTT,CRGGAVQEKLFF
.,.,TRBV7-9,TRBJ1-1,TGTGCCAGCAGCACCCAGGGAATCCTAGAAGCTTTCTTT,CASSTQGILEAFF
few,.,TRBV5-4,TRBJ1-2,TGTGCCAGCAGCTTTGAATCGCGGTACACCTTC,CASSFESRYTF
.,.,TRBV15,TRBJ1-3,TGTGCCACCACCGTGGGAGGGGTCGGAAACACCATATATTTT,CATTVGGVGNTIYF
.,TRBD1,TRBV19,TRBJ1-1,TGTGCCAGTAGTATCAGGACAGGGGCTGGTGAAGCTTTCTTT,CASSIRTGAGEAFF
.,.,TRBV20-1,TRBJ1-2,TGCAGTGCTAGTAAAGCTGCGGGGGGGCTTGGCTATGGCTACACCTTC,CSASKAAGGLGYGYTF
.,.,TRBV7-2,TRBJ2-7,TGTGCCAGCAGCTTCGAGGGTACCTACGAGCAGTACTTC,CASSFEGTYEQYF
.,.,TRBV27,TRBJ1-2,TGTGCCAGCAGCAAAGACAGGAGTTATGGCTACACCTTC,CASSKDRSYGYTF
.,TRBD2,TRBV15,TRBJ2-1,TGTGCCACCAGCAGAGGATCTAGCGGGAATGAGCAGTTCTTC,CATSRGSSGNEQFF
.,TRBD1,TRBV7-3,TRBJ1-6,TGTGCCAGCAGCTCCAAACCCGGGACAGGGGGATCACCCCTCCACTTT,CASSSKPGTGGSPLHF
.,.,TRBV19,TRBJ2-1,TGTGCCAGTAGCGCTAGTCGGACAGCGAAGGGTGAGCAGTTCTTC,CASSASRTAKGEQFF
.,.,TRBV6-4,TRBJ2-3,TGTGCCAGCAGGCGGCACCAGACGGATACGCAGTATTTT,CASRRHQTDTQYF